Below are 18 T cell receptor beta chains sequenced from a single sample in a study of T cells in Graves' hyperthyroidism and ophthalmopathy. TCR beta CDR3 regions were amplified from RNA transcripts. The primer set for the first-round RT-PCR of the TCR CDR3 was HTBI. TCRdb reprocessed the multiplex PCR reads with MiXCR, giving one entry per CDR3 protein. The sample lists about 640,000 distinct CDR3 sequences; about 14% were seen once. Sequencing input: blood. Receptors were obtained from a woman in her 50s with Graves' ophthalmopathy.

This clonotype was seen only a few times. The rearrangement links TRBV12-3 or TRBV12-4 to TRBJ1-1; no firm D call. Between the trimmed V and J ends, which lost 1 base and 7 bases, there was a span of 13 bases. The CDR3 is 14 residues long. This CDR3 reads CASSLGEISHEAFF. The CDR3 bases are TGTGCCAGCAGTTTAGGGGAAATCTCCCATGAAGCTTTCTTT.

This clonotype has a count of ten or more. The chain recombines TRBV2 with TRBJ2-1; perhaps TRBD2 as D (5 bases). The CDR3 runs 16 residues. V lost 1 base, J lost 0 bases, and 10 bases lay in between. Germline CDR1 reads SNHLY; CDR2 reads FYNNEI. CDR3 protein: CASSEGPGNSYNEQFF. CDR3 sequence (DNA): TGTGCCAGCAGTGAAGGGCCGGGAAACTCCTACAATGAGCAGTTCTTC. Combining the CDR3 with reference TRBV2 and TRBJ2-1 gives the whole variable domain EPEVTQTPSHQVTQMGQEVILRCVPISNHLYFYWYRQILGQKVEFLVSFYNNEISEKSEIFDDQFSVERPDGSNFTLKIRSTKLEDSAMYFCASSEGPGNSYNEQFFGPGTRLTVL.

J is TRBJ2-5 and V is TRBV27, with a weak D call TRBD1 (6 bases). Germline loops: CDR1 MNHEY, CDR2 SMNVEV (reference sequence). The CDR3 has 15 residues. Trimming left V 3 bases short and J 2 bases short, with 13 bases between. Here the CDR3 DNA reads TGTGCCAGCAGTTTTCTCCGGGACAAGCAAGAGACCCAGTACTTC. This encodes CASSFLRDKQETQYF.

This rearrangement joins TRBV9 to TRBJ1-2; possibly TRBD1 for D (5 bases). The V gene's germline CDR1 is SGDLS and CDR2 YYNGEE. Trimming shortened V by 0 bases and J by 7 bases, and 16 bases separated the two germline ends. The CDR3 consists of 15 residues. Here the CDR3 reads CASSVESQGASGYTF. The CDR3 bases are TGTGCCAGCAGCGTAGAATCCCAGGGTGCTAGTGGCTACACCTTC.

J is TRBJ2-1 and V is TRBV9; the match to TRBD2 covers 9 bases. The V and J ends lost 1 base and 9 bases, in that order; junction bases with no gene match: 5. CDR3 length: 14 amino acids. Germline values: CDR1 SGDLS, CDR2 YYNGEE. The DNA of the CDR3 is TGTGCCAGCAGCGTAACCGGGACTAGCCCTGAGCAGTTCTTC. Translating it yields CASSVTGTSPEQFF.

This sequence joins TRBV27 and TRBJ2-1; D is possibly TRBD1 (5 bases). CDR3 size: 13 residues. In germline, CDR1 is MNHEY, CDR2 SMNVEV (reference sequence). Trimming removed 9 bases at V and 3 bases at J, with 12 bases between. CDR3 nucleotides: TGTGCCAGTTCGACAGCCATCTACAATGAGCAGTTCTTC. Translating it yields CASSTAIYNEQFF.

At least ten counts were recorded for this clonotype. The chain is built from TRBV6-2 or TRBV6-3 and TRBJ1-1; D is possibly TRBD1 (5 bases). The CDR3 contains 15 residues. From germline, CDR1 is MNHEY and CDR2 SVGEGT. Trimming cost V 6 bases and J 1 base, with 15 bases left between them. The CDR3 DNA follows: TGTGCCAGCAGAGTCGGGGGATTACAGAACACTGAAGCTTTCTTT. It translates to CASRVGGLQNTEAFF.

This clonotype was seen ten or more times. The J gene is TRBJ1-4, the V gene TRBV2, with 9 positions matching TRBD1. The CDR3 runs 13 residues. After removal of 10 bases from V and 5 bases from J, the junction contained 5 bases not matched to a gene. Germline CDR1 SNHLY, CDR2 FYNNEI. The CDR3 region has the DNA TGTGCCATCTCGGGGACAGGGAATGAAAAACTGTTTTTT. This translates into CAISGTGNEKLFF.

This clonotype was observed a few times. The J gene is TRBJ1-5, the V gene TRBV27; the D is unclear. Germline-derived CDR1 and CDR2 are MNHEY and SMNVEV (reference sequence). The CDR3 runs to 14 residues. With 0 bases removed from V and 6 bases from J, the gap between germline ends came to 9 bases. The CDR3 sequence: CASSLSPDSQPQHF. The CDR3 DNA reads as TGTGCCAGCAGTTTATCCCCCGACTCTCAGCCCCAGCATTTT.

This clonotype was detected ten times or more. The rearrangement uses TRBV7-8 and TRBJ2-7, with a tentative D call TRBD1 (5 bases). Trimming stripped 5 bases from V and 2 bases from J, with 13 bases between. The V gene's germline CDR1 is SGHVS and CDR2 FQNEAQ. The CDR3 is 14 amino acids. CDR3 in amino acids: CASSNQGNPYEQYF. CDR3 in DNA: TGTGCCAGCAGCAACCAGGGTAACCCCTACGAGCAGTACTTC.

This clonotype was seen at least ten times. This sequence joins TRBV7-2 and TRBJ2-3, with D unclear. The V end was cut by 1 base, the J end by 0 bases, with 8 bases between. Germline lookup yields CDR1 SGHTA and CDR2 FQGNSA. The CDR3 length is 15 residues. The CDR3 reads CASSLERTSTDTQYF. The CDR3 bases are TGTGCCAGCAGCTTAGAACGAACCAGCACAGATACGCAGTATTTT.

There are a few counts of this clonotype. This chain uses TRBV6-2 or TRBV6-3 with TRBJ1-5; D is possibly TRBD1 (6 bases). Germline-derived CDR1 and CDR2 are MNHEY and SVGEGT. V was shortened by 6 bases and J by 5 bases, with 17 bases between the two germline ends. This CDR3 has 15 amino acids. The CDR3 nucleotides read TGTGCCAGCAGCGCGGGACCGGGGGGCGATCAGCCCCAGCATTTT. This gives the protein CASSAGPGGDQPQHF.

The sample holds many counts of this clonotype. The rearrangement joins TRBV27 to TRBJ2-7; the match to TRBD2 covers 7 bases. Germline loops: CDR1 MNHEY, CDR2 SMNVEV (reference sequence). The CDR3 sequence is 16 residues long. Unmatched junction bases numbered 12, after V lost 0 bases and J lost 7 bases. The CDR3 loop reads CASSLSPGLEGREQYF. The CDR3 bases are TGTGCCAGCAGTTTATCGCCCGGACTAGAAGGGCGAGAGCAGTACTTC.

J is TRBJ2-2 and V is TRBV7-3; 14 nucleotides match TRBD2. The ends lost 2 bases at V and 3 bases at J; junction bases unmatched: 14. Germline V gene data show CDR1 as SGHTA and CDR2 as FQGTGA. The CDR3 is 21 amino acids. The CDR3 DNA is TGTGCCAGCAGCTTAGATGGTAGCCGGACTAGCGGGAGGAGGTACACCGGGGAGCTGTTTTTT. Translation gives CASSLDGSRTSGRRYTGELFF. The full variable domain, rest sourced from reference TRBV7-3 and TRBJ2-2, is GAGVSQTPSNKVTEKGKYVELRCDPISGHTALYWYRQSLGQGPEFLIYFQGTGAADDSGLPNDRFFAVRPEGSVSTLKIQRTERGDSAVYLCASSLDGSRTSGRRYTGELFFGEGSRLTVL.

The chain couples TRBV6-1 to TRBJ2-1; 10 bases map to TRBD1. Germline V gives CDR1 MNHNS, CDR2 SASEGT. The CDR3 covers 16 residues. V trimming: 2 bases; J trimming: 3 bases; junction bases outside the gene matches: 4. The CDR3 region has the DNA TGTGCCAGCAGTGAACCCCGGACAGGGGGCTACAATGAGCAGTTCTTC. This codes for CASSEPRTGGYNEQFF.

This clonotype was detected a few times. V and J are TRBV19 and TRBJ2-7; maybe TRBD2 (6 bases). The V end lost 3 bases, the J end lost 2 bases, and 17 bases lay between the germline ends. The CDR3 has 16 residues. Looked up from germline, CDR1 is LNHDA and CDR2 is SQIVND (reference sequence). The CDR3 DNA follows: TGTGCCAGTAGTATTTTAAGCGGAGGGGTCCCCTACGAGCAGTACTTC. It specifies CASSILSGGVPYEQYF.

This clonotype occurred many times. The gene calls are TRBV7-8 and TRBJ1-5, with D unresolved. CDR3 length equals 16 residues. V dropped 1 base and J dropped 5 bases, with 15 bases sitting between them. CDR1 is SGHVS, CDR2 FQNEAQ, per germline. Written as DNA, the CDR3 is TGTGCCAGCAGCTTAGGGCCGCGGGCAGCTGATCAGCCCCAGCATTTT. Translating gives CASSLGPRAADQPQHF.

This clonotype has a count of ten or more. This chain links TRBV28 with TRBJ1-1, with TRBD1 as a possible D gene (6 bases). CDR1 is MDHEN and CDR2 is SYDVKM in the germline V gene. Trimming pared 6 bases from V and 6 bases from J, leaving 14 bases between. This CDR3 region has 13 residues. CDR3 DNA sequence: TGTGCCAGCAGGGGACAAGGCAGGGCTGAAGCTTTCTTT. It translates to CASRGQGRAEAFF.